What follows is one T cell receptor (beta chain) and its context. Its target is not known. The CDR3 loop spans 14 amino acids. V was shortened by 3 bases and J by 4 bases, with 13 bases between the two germline ends. Germline-derived CDR1 and CDR2 are SGHTA and FQGNSA. Assay used: immunoSEQ multiplex PCR; TCRdb lists only in-frame clones, some missing. Of 70,000 to 85,000 clones listed, nearly 95% are singletons. This record comes from a study of OX40 agonist ivuxolimab in advanced cancers. Study findings and constraints: Both CD4+ and CD8+ T cell populations in blood had undergone clonal expansion by week 6 at 0.1 to 3.0 mg/kg.

Sequences were derived from CD4+ or CD8+ T cells sorted from blood, sampled in a trial of the OX40 agonist ivuxolimab. This receptor was obtained from an adult with an advanced solid tumor such as melanoma, head and neck, liver or kidney cancer. The chain recombines TRBV7-2 with TRBJ2-7; D tentatively fits TRBD1 or TRBD2 (6 bases each). The CDR3 DNA reads as TGTGCCAGCAGCTTTGACTCGGGGGCGTACGAGCAGTACTTC. It yields the protein CASSFDSGAYEQYF.